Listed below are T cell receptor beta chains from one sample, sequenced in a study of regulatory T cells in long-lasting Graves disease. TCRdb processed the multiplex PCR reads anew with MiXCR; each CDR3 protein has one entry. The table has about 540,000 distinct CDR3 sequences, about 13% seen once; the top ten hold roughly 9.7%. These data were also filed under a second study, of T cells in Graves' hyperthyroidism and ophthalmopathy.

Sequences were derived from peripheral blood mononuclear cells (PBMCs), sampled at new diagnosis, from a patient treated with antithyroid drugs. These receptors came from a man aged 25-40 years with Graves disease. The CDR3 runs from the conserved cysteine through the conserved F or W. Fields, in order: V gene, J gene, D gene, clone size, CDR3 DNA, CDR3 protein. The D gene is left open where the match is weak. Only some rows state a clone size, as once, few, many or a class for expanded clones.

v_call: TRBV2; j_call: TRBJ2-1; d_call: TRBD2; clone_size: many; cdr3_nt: TGTGCCAGCAGGGCCCGGGAGGGCCTGATGTATGAGCAGTTCTTC; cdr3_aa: CASRAREGLMYEQFF
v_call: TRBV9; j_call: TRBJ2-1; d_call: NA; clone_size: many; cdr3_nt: TGTGCCAGCAGCGTAGGACTAGTATCCTACAATGAGCAGTTCTTC; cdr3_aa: CASSVGLVSYNEQFF
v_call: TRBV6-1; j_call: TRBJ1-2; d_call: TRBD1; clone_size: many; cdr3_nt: TGTGCCAGCAGACAGGGGGCGGGAGGCTACACCTTC; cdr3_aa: CASRQGAGGYTF
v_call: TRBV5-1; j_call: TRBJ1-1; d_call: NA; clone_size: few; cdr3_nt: TGCGCCAGCAGCCAACAGAGCGGGGGGGAAGCTTTCTTT; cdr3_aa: CASSQQSGGEAFF
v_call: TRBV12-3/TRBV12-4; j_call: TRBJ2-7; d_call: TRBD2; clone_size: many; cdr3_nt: TGTGCCAGCAGTTTTGGCGGGAGAGAATACGAGCAGTACTTC; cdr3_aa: CASSFGGREYEQYF
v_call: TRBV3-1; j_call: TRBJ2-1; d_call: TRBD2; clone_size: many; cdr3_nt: TGTGCCAGCAGCCAGGGGACTAGCGGAGGTGAGCAGTTCTTC; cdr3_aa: CASSQGTSGGEQFF
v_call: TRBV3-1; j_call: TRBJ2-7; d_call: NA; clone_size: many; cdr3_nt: TGTGCCAGCAGCCATCGATACGAGCAGTACTTC; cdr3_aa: CASSHRYEQYF
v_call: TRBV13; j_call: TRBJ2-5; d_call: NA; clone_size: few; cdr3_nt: TGTGCCAGCAGCCGCCGGGGGGCAGGGGAGACCCAGTACTTC; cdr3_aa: CASSRRGAGETQYF
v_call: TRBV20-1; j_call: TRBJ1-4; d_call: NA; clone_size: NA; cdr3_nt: TGCAGTGCTAGCCACAGGGAGGGGAATGAAAAACTGTTTTTT; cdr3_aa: CSASHREGNEKLFF
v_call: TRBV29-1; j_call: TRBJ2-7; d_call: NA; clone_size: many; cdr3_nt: TGCAGCGTTGAGCAGGGCCTGGACGGACTACCGCAGGAGCAGTACTTC; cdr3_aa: CSVEQGLDGLPQEQYF
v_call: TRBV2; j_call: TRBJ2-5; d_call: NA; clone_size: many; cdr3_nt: TGTGCCAGCAAGGAACCGGACTGGACTCAAGAGACCCAGTACTTC; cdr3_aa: CASKEPDWTQETQYF
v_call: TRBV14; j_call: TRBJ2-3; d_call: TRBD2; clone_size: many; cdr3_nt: TGTGCCAGCAGCCAAATCCTCGGACTAGCGGAGAGCACAGATACGCAGTATTTT; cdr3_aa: CASSQILGLAESTDTQYF
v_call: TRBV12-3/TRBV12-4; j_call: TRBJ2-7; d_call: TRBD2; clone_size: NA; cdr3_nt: TGTGCCAGCAGTACTAGCGGGAGGGACGAGCAGTACTTC; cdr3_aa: CASSTSGRDEQYF
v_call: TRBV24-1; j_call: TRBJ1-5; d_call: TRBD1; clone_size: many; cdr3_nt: TGTGCCACCAGTGACCCGACAGGGCCGTTGGATCAGCCCCAGCATTTT; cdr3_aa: CATSDPTGPLDQPQHF
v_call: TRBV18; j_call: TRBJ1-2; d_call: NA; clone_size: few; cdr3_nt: TGTGCCAGCTCATCCCCGGGACCTACTAACTATGGCTACACCTTC; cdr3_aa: CASSSPGPTNYGYTF
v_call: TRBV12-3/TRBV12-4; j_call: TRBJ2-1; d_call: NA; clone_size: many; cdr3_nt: TGTGCCAGCAGTTTGGGAAGCCAAAATGAGCAGTTCTTC; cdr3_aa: CASSLGSQNEQFF
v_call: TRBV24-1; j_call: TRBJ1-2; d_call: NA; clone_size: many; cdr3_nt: TGTGCCGCCGGACACCCCGGAATGGACTACACCTTC; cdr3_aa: CAAGHPGMDYTF
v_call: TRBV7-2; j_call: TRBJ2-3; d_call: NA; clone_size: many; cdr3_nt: TGTGCCAGCAGCTTCTTCCTAGATACGCAGTATTTT; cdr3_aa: CASSFFLDTQYF
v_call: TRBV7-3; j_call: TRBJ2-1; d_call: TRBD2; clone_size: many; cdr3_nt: TGTGCCAGCAGACTAGCGGGAACCTACAATGAGCAGTTCTTC; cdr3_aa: CASRLAGTYNEQFF
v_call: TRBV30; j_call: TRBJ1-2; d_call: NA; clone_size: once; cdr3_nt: TGTGCCTGGAGTGTACGCAGGGGTGCCGCTAACTATGGCTACACCTTC; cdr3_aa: CAWSVRRGAANYGYTF
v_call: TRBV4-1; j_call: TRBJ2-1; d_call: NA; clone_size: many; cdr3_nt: TGCGCCAGCAAAGGGGGTAGGGGTGAGCAGTTCTTC; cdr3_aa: CASKGGRGEQFF
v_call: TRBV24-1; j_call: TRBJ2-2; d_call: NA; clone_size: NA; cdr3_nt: TGTGCCACCGAGGAGCGGCAGGGGTCTTACACCGGGGAGCTGTTTTTT; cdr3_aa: CATEERQGSYTGELFF
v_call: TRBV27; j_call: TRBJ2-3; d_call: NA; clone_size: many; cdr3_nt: TGTGCCAGCAGTGGACCAGCACCAACTAGCACAGATACGCAGTATTTT; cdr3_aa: CASSGPAPTSTDTQYF
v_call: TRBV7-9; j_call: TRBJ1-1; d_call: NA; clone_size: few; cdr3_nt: TGTGCCAGCAGCTTAGAGGGGGGGGTCAACACTGAAGCTTTCTTT; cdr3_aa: CASSLEGGVNTEAFF
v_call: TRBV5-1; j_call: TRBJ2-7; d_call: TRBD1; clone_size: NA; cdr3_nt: TGCGCCAGCAGCTTGGGGGACAGGGGGACCGAGCAGTACTTC; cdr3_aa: CASSLGDRGTEQYF
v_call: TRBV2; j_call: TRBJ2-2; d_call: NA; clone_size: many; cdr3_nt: TGTGCCAGCAAGGCTAGCGCGAACACCGGGGAGCTGTTTTTT; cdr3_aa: CASKASANTGELFF
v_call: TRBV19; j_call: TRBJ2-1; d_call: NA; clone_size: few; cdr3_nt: TGTGCCAGTAGTATAGATCTATACGAGCAGTTCTTC; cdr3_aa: CASSIDLYEQFF
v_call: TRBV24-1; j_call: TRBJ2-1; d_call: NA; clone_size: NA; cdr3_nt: TGTGCCACCAGTGATTTGGCAGGGGTAGGAAATGAGCAGTTCTTC; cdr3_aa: CATSDLAGVGNEQFF
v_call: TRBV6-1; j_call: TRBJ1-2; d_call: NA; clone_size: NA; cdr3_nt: TGTGCCAGCAGCGCAGGACGGGGGGGCGCGGGCTATGGCTACACCTTC; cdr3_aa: CASSAGRGGAGYGYTF
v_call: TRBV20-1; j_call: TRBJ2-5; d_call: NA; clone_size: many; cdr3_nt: TGCAGTGCTAGAGGTGGCAGGTTGGCGTTGAGCGAGACCCAGTACTTC; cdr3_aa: CSARGGRLALSETQYF
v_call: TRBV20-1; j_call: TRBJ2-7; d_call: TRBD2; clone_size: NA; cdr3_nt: TGCAGTGCTAGAACTAGCGGAGGCTACGAGCAGCACTTC; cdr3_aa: CSARTSGGYEQHF
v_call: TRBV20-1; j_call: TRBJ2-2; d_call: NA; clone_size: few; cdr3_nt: TGCAGTGCTAGAGCTGGAGCGGGCCTTAACACCGGGGAACTGTTTTTT; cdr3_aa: CSARAGAGLNTGELFF
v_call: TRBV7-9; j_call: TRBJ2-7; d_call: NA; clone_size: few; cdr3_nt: TGTGCCAGCAGCTTGGCAACTACAGGGATCTACGAGCAGTACTTC; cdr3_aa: CASSLATTGIYEQYF
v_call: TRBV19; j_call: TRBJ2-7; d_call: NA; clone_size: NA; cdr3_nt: TGTGCCAGTACCAACCGGGACGCCTACGAGCAGTACTTC; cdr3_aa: CASTNRDAYEQYF
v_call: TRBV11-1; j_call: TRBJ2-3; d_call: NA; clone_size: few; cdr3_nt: TGTGCCAGCAGCCGGAGTAGGGATAAAGATACGCAGTATTTT; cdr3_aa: CASSRSRDKDTQYF
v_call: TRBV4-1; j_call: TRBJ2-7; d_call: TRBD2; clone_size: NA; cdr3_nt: TGCGCCAGCAGCCAGCCACTAGCGGGAGTCTACGAGCAGTACTTC; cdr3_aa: CASSQPLAGVYEQYF
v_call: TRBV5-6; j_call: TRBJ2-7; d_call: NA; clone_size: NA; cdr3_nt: TGTGCCTGCAGCTTGCGCGGGCTTGCCAACGAGCAGTACTTC; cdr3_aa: CACSLRGLANEQYF
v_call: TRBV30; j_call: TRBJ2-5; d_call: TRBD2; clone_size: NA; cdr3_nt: TGTGCCTGGGGAACTAGCGTACAAGAGACCCAGTACTTC; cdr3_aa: CAWGTSVQETQYF
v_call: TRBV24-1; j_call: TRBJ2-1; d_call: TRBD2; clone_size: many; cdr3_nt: TGTGCCACCAGCGAAGGGACTAGTTATGGGAATGAGCAGTTCTTC; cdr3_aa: CATSEGTSYGNEQFF
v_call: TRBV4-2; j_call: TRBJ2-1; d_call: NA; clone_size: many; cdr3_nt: TGTGCCAGCAGCCAAGGACTAGATGTGGCTGAGCAGTTCTTC; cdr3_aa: CASSQGLDVAEQFF
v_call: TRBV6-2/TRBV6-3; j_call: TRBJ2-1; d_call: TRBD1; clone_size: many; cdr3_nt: TGTGCCAGCAGAACCTCCGGGACAGGGAACAATGAGCAGTTCTTC; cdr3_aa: CASRTSGTGNNEQFF
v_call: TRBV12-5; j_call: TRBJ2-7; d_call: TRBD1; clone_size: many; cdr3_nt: TGTGCTAGTGGTTTCCTCCGGGACAGAGCTTCCTACGAGCAGTACTTC; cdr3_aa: CASGFLRDRASYEQYF
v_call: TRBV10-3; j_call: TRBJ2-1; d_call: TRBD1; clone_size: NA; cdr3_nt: TGTGCCATCAGGGGGACAGATATGGGTGAGCAGTTCTTC; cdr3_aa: CAIRGTDMGEQFF
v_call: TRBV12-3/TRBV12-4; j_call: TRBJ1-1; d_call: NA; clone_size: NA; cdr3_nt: TGTGCCAGCAGTTTAGGCAGAAAAACTGAAGCTTTCTTT; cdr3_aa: CASSLGRKTEAFF
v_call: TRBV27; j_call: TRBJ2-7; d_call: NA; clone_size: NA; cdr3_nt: TGTGCCAGCAGACACGATGCGGCTTACGAGCAGTACTTC; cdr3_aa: CASRHDAAYEQYF
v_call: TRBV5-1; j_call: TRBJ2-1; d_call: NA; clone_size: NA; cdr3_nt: TGCGCCAGCAGTTCGGGTTGGGGAAGGGTATCCTACAATGAGCAGTTCTTC; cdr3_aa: CASSSGWGRVSYNEQFF
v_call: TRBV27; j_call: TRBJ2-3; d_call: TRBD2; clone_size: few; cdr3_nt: TGTGCCAGCAGTTTATCGCATCTAGCGGGAGGGCTGAATACGCAGTATTTT; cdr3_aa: CASSLSHLAGGLNTQYF
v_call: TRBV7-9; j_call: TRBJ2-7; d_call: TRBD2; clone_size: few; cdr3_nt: TGTGCCAGCAGCTTATCTCCTAGCGGGACTTACGAGCAGTACTTC; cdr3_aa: CASSLSPSGTYEQYF
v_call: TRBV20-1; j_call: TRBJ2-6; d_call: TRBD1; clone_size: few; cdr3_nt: TGCAGTGCTAAGACAGGGTTTTCTGGGGCCAACGTCCTGACTTTC; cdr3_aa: CSAKTGFSGANVLTF
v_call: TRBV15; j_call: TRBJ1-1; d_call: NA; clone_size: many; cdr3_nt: TGTGCCACCAGCAGACCTGACGGTAACACTGAAGCTTTCTTT; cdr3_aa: CATSRPDGNTEAFF
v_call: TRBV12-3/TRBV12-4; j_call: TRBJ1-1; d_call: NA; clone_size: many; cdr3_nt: TGTGCCAGCAGTTTTACAGGACTGAACACTGAAGCTTTCTTT; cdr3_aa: CASSFTGLNTEAFF
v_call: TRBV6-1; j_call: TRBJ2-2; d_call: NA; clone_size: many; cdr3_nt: TGTGCCAGCAGTGAAGACAGGATCTACACCGGGGAGCTGTTTTTT; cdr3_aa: CASSEDRIYTGELFF
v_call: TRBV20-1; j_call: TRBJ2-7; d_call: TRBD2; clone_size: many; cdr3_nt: TGCAGTGCTAGAGAAGCACTAGCGGGTCCCTCCTACGAGCAGTACTTC; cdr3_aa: CSAREALAGPSYEQYF